This T cell receptor (beta chain) appears in the sequencing data of a study of cytomegalovirus exposure and HLA in healthy donors. Study-wide results and limits: Analysis performed later found approximately 17,000 TCR beta sequences associated with HLA alleles at 0.05 false discovery rate. TCR beta sequences reportedly predicted most subjects' HLA-A and HLA-B alleles accurately. On later analysis, the bulk of CMV-associated TCR beta chains appeared to be HLA-restricted.

V was pared by 0 bases and J by 7 bases, with 5 bases of the junction left unmatched. Germline loops: CDR1 SQVTM, CDR2 ANQGSEA. CDR3 length: 13 amino acids. 13 Jbeta primers and 60 Vbeta primers were used for the PCR. The method was immunoSEQ multiplex PCR; TCRdb's version includes in-frame clones alone and lacks a portion of them. Here the sample spans more than 90,000 clones, around 68% being singletons. These donors counted as nominally healthy when sampled, but unrecorded immune exposures were likely. A few counts support this clone. The antigen remains unidentified. At the DNA level, this CDR3 is encoded by other sequences in the same sample as well.

The specimen sequenced was PBMCs. The genes are TRBV29-1 and TRBJ1-2, with 7 positions matching TRBD1. The clonotype comes from a woman in her 50s in good health and CMV-seropositive. CDR3 DNA: TGCAGCGTTGAAGATCAGGGGGGAAGTGGCTACACCTTC. Its translation is CSVEDQGGSGYTF.